This TCR beta chain came from a study of blood T cell repertoires in COVID-19. Study-level background: The origin of the acute and convalescent COVID-19 samples was the United States, Italy and Spain. PBMCs, B-cell-depleted T cells, or T cells provided the cDNA or gDNA that made up the material.

The authors' processing: It was from reference gene primer amplification that nucleated cell counts were estimated. Some clones are missing from TCRdb's copy, which holds only in-frame ones; the method was immunoSEQ multiplex PCR. The V and J calls and the clone size are those of that table, but D and trimming were determined from the DNA. The top ten hold 25% to 35% of the sample, which has tens of thousands of clones, approximately 85% seen once. CDR3 length: 14 amino acids. The V and J ends lost 8 bases and 4 bases, in that order; junction bases with no gene match: 8. Germline V gives CDR1 MNHEY, CDR2 SMNVEV (reference sequence).

Sample: peripheral blood. The origin of this receptor is a man between 50 and 59 years old with acute or convalescent COVID-19. The V gene is TRBV27, the J gene TRBJ1-1; 9 bases align to TRBD1. The CDR3 loop is CASSKQGATTEAFF. CDR3 DNA sequence: TGTGCCAGCTCAAAACAGGGGGCGACCACTGAAGCTTTCTTT.